This paragraph covers one T cell receptor beta chain sequence. The antigen is unknown. The data stem from a study of identifying expanded T cells in peripheral blood. Study-wide results and caveats: Across healthy donors, higher total template counts meant significantly greater approximately two-week count variance.

The CDR3 is made up of 16 amino acids. Germline loops: CDR1 MDHEN, CDR2 SYDVKM. V lost 2 bases, J lost 1 base, and 7 bases stayed unmatched. During the collection period, no donor immune events like infections were recorded. Libraries were prepared by immunoSEQ multiplex PCR; TCRdb keeps only in-frame clonotypes and omits some of them. The sample gives tens of thousands of clones, roughly 86% of which show up once; 18% is in the top ten. The chain joins TRBV28 to TRBJ1-2; 7 bases match TRBD1. The source material was blood. The clonotype originates from a person aged 18 to 75 in good health. The CDR3 is CASSLDVGQFNYGYTF. In DNA, the CDR3 is TGTGCCAGCAGTTTAGACGTGGGACAGTTTAACTATGGCTACACCTTC.